This T cell receptor beta chain stems from a study of OX40 agonist ivuxolimab in advanced cancers. Assay: immunoSEQ multiplex PCR; the TCRdb copy retains only in-frame clones and omits some. The table lists approximately 35,000 clones, 92% of them singletons, with 33% in the top ten. The CDR3 runs to 14 residues. Germline CDR1 reads MNHEY; CDR2 reads SMNVEV (reference sequence). Trimming removed 2 bases at V and 7 bases at J, with 11 bases between. This receptor was identified in an adult with an advanced solid tumor such as melanoma, head and neck, liver or kidney cancer. This specimen consisted of CD4+ or CD8+ T cells sorted from blood, obtained in a trial of the OX40 agonist ivuxolimab. This chain links TRBV27 with TRBJ2-2; tentative D call: TRBD2 (6 bases). CDR3 nucleotide sequence: TGTGCCAGCAGTTTAACGGGCGGGATCGGGGAGCTGTTTTTT. This encodes CASSLTGGIGELFF.